There are a few counts of the clone carrying this T cell receptor (beta chain). Its target is not known. This sample was included in a study of OX40 agonist ivuxolimab in advanced cancers. On the study more broadly: Administration of intravenous ivuxolimab to patients occurred every 2 weeks at 0.01 to 10 mg/kg. Study-level points and caveats: At 0.1 to 3.0 mg/kg and by week 6, clonal expansion occurred in CD4+ and CD8+ blood T cells.

CDR1 and CDR2 (germline): SGHTA, FQGNSA. Trimming removed 2 bases from V and 0 bases from J; junction bases left unmatched: 7. CDR3 length: 17 amino acids. Sampling times: baseline, cycle 4 day 1, cycle 7 day 1. Only in-frame clones appear in the TCRdb table, and some are missing; sequencing was by immunoSEQ multiplex PCR. The sample lists approximately 77,000 clones; about 92% were seen once. Sequences were derived from CD4+ or CD8+ T cells sorted from blood, sampled in a trial of the OX40 agonist ivuxolimab. The TCR was taken from an adult with an advanced solid tumor such as melanoma, head and neck, liver or kidney cancer. The chain links TRBV7-2 to TRBJ2-3; 8 bases map to TRBD2. The CDR3 coding sequence is TGTGCCAGCAGCTTAAGGGGCGGGGGGTCTAGCACAGATACGCAGTATTTT. Protein: CASSLRGGGSSTDTQYF.